The rows below give T cell receptor beta chains drawn from one sample of a study of blood T cell repertoires in COVID-19. Profiled with immunoSEQ multiplex PCR; TCRdb holds only in-frame clones, not every one. The sample lists more than 55,000 clones, approximately 90% occurring once. Source material: peripheral blood. These receptors originate from a human donor with active COVID-19. The donor label of this sample is uncertain. Each CDR3 is given with its conserved first and last residue. The D gene is left open where the match is weak. Clone size is stated in some rows and not others, as once, few, many or a class when expanded.

>NA|TRBJ1-1|11|NA|TRBV20-1
TGCAGTGCTAGTGCTCGCACTGAAGCTTTCTTT
CSASARTEAFF
>TRBD1|TRBJ2-5|14|NA|TRBV27
TGTGCCAGCAGGCGACCGGGACAGGGAGAGACCCAGTACTTC
CASRRPGQGETQYF
>TRBD2|TRBJ2-3|14|NA|TRBV30
TGTGCCTGGAGGTTGCGGGGGGGGACAGATACGCAGTATTTT
CAWRLRGGTDTQYF
>NA|TRBJ2-7|13|NA|TRBV5-6
TGTGCCAGCAGCTTGGGTATAGACTACGAGCAGTACTTC
CASSLGIDYEQYF
>TRBD1|TRBJ1-2|13|NA|TRBV14
TGTGCCAGCAGCCTTACGACAGGGGATGGCTACACCTTC
CASSLTTGDGYTF
>TRBD1|TRBJ2-5|15|NA|TRBV19
TGTGCCAGTAGTCCTGGACAGGGTGGGCAAGAGACCCAGTACTTC
CASSPGQGGQETQYF
>NA|TRBJ2-5|13|NA|TRBV5-1
TGCGCCAGCAGCTTGTTGAGCGATAGGACCCAGTACTTC
CASSLLSDRTQYF
>NA|TRBJ1-1|14|NA|TRBV2
TGTGCCAGCAGGGTCCGGGGGTCGAACACTGAAGCTTTCTTT
CASRVRGSNTEAFF
>NA|TRBJ1-2|11|NA|TRBV11-2
TGTGCCAGCAGCTTAGTGGGGAGCCGAGCCTTC
CASSLVGSRAF
>TRBD1|TRBJ2-7|13|once|TRBV2
TGTGCCAGCTCTAGGACAGGGGGCCACGAGCAGTACTTC
CASSRTGGHEQYF
>NA|TRBJ1-2|14|NA|TRBV4-3
TGCGCCAGCAGCCAGGGAGGCTCCTTCTATGGCTACACCTTC
CASSQGGSFYGYTF
>TRBD2|TRBJ2-2|15|NA|TRBV5-5
TGTGCCAGCAGCTGGGGAGGGACTAGTTCCGGGGAGCTGTTTTTT
CASSWGGTSSGELFF
>NA|TRBJ2-7|15|NA|TRBV10-3
TGTGCCATCAGCCAATCGGGGGACGCTTTCTACGAGCAGTACTTC
CAISQSGDAFYEQYF
>TRBD1|TRBJ2-7|16|NA|TRBV6-2/TRBV6-3
TGTGCCAGCAGTTACACCAAGGGACAGGCCCTCACCGAGCAGTACTTC
CASSYTKGQALTEQYF
>NA|TRBJ1-4|15|NA|TRBV28
TGTGCCAGCAGTACACCGGGACTGAGTAATGAAAAACTGTTTTTT
CASSTPGLSNEKLFF
>TRBD1|TRBJ1-2|14|once|TRBV6-2/TRBV6-3
TGTGCCAGCAGTGCTTCCGGGACAGGGTTGGGCTACACCTTC
CASSASGTGLGYTF
>NA|TRBJ2-5|12|NA|TRBV4-2
TGTGCCAGCAGCCAAGATGAGGGCACCCAGTACTTC
CASSQDEGTQYF
>TRBD1|TRBJ2-1|16|NA|TRBV7-9
TGTGCCAGCAGCTTCCACGGGACAGGGAAGGCCAATGAGCAGTTCTTC
CASSFHGTGKANEQFF
>TRBD2|TRBJ2-1|17|NA|TRBV25-1
TGTGCCAGCAGTGAACCGGGGACTAGCGGGAGTTTCAATGAGCAGTTCTTC
CASSEPGTSGSFNEQFF
>TRBD1|TRBJ1-1|12|NA|TRBV30
TGTGCCCGCCAAAGAGGGGGCAGTGAAGCTTTCTTT
CARQRGGSEAFF
>TRBD1|TRBJ1-1|15|NA|TRBV11-2
TGTGCCAGCAGCCAGCACCTACAGGGGGGCACTGAAGCTTTCTTT
CASSQHLQGGTEAFF
>TRBD2|TRBJ2-7|13|NA|TRBV30
TGTGCCTGGGTTAGCGGGGTGTCCTACGAGCAGTACTTC
CAWVSGVSYEQYF
>NA|TRBJ2-7|14|NA|TRBV2
TGTGCCAGCAAGGATCGGGCAGGGGCAAAGGAGCAGTACTTC
CASKDRAGAKEQYF
>NA|TRBJ2-7|12|NA|TRBV24-1
TGTGCCACCAGTGATCCGATCCGGGAGCAGTACTTC
CATSDPIREQYF
>NA|TRBJ1-6|14|NA|TRBV30
TGTGCCTGGAGTGTATTAAATGGAGATTCACCCCTCCACTTT
CAWSVLNGDSPLHF
>NA|TRBJ2-5|14|NA|TRBV27
TGTGCCAGCAGTTACAGGGTGGGGCAAGAGACCCAGTACTTC
CASSYRVGQETQYF
>TRBD1|TRBJ2-7|11|NA|TRBV28
TGTGCCAGCAGTACTCTGACAGGGGTATTCTTC
CASSTLTGVFF
>NA|TRBJ2-1|16|NA|TRBV6-4
TGTGCCAGCAGTGACGGGGGGACTGGGGTCTACAATGAGCAGTTCTTC
CASSDGGTGVYNEQFF
>TRBD1|TRBJ1-1|15|NA|TRBV2
TGTGCCAGCAGATTACAGGGGGCGAGGTACACTGAAGCTTTCTTT
CASRLQGARYTEAFF
>NA|TRBJ1-1|15|NA|TRBV19
TGTGCCAGTAGGGACAGACAGGCACCGAACACTGAAGCTTTCTTT
CASRDRQAPNTEAFF
>TRBD1|TRBJ2-7|15|NA|TRBV6-6
TGTGCCAGCAGTTACTGGGGACAGAGGACCTACGAGCAGTACTTC
CASSYWGQRTYEQYF
>NA|TRBJ2-7|12|NA|TRBV6-5
TGTGCCAGCAGCCAGACTAGTTACGAGCAGTACTTC
CASSQTSYEQYF
>NA|TRBJ2-5|14|NA|TRBV18
TGTGCCAGCTCACCAAGTACAACGGGTGAGACCCAGTACTTC
CASSPSTTGETQYF
>NA|TRBJ1-2|13|NA|TRBV4-3
TGCGCCAGCAGCCGGACTGATCCGTATGGCTACACCTTC
CASSRTDPYGYTF
>NA|TRBJ1-2|13|NA|TRBV7-2
TGTGCCAGCAGCGCCCGACAGAATTCTGGCTACACCTTC
CASSARQNSGYTF
>TRBD2|TRBJ2-1|17|NA|TRBV4-2
TGTGCCAGCAGCCAAGTGGGCGGGGGGGTCTCCTACAATGAGCAGTTCTTC
CASSQVGGGVSYNEQFF
>TRBD1|TRBJ1-6|16|NA|TRBV27
TGTGCCAGCAGTTTTGACCGACAGGGCTTATATTCACCCCTCCACTTT
CASSFDRQGLYSPLHF
>TRBD1|TRBJ1-5|16|NA|TRBV28
TGTGCCAGCAGGAAACAGGGGACTTATAGCAATCAGCCCCAGCATTTT
CASRKQGTYSNQPQHF
>TRBD2|TRBJ2-3|15|once|TRBV7-2
TGTGCCAGCAGAGTTAGCGGGAGTAGGACAGATACGCAGTATTTT
CASRVSGSRTDTQYF
>NA|TRBJ2-6|17|NA|TRBV27
TGTGCCAGCAGTCCTGAGGTCAGGGAAGCTGGGGCCAACGTCCTGACTTTC
CASSPEVREAGANVLTF